The 27 T cell receptor beta chains below were found in one sample sequenced in a study of T cell responses to AZD1222 COVID-19 vaccine. This table comes from immunoSEQ multiplex PCR, and its TCRdb copy is limited to in-frame clones, with some not included. This table has roughly 77,000 clones, around nine tenths appearing once. The sample consisted of peripheral blood, taken 28 days after the second AZD1222 dose. The receptors stem from an adult who received the AZD1222 COVID-19 vaccine.

This chain links TRBV7-2 with TRBJ1-4, with D perhaps TRBD1 (6 bases). V lost 5 bases, J lost 10 bases, and 20 bases lay in between. In germline, CDR1 is SGHTA, CDR2 FQGNSA. CDR3 length: 15 residues. The CDR3 is CASSARTAQTAKLFF. Here the CDR3 DNA reads TGTGCCAGCAGCGCGAGGACAGCCCAGACCGCAAAACTGTTTTTT.

This clone has just one count. J is TRBJ1-2 and V is TRBV7-9, with D tentatively TRBD1 (5 bases). Looked up from germline, CDR1 is SEHNR and CDR2 is FQNEAQ (reference sequence). This CDR3 is 13 amino acids long. Trimming left V 6 bases short and J 6 bases short, with 14 bases between. The CDR3: CASSYGQLDGYTF. The CDR3 nucleotides read TGTGCCAGCAGTTACGGACAATTAGATGGCTACACCTTC.

The genes are TRBV4-3 and TRBJ2-3; maybe TRBD2 (5 bases). V dropped 0 bases and J dropped 7 bases, with 11 bases sitting between them. CDR1 is LGHNA, CDR2 YSLEER, per germline. The CDR3 length is 14 residues. Here the CDR3 DNA reads TGCGCCAGCAGCCAAGATCCGACTATAAATACGCAGTATTTT. Protein sequence: CASSQDPTINTQYF.

This chain joins TRBV6-6 and TRBJ2-7; perhaps TRBD2 as D (6 bases). The germline V gene encodes CDR1 MNHNY and CDR2 SVGAGI (reference sequence). The CDR3 runs 13 residues. Trimming pared 7 bases from V and 7 bases from J, leaving 17 bases between. The CDR3 sequence is CASTFSGTGEQYF. The CDR3 coding sequence is TGTGCCAGCACCTTCTCTGGGACTGGGGAGCAGTACTTC.

The chain joins TRBV6-5 to TRBJ2-3; TRBD2 is a possible D gene (6 bases). CDR3 length: 12 residues. Germline V gene sequence: CDR1 MNHEY, CDR2 SVGAGI. Trimming took 6 bases from V and 6 from J, leaving 10 bases between them. The CDR3 nucleotides are TGTGCCAGCAGCCCCCGGGAGGATACGCAGTATTTT. Translation gives CASSPREDTQYF.

CDR3 loop: CASTLTGDQPQHF. CDR3 sequence (DNA): TGTGCCAGCACTTTGACAGGGGATCAGCCCCAGCATTTT. V usage is TRBV12-3 or TRBV12-4 and J usage is TRBJ1-5; 8 nucleotides match TRBD1. The CDR3 is 13 amino acids. The V segment lost 7 bases and the J segment 5 bases; nucleotides outside the gene matches: 4.

This chain joins TRBV30 and TRBJ1-5, with 7 nucleotides matching TRBD1. J lost 4 bases, V lost 1 base, and 1 base had no gene match. This CDR3 region has 13 residues. Germline-derived CDR1 and CDR2 are GTSNPN and SVGIG (reference sequence). The CDR3 nucleotides read TGTGCCTGGAGTGCACAGGGGAATCAGCCCCAGCATTTT. Translating gives CAWSAQGNQPQHF. Drawing the rest from reference TRBV30 and TRBJ1-5, the complete variable domain is SQTIHQWPATLVQPVGSPLSLECTVEGTSNPNLYWYRQAAGRGLQLLFYSVGIGQISSEVPQNLSASRPQDRQFILSSKKLLLSDSGFYLCAWSAQGNQPQHFGDGTRLSIL.

This rearrangement joins TRBV12-3 or TRBV12-4 to TRBJ1-5; D call uncertain. V lost 6 bases, J lost 5 bases, and 8 bases lay in between. This CDR3 is 12 amino acids long. DNA of the CDR3: TGTGCCAGCAGCATCAATGATCAGCCCCAGCATTTT. This codes for CASSINDQPQHF.

The rearrangement uses TRBV19 and TRBJ1-2; D not resolved. V shed 6 bases and J shed 5 bases, with 7 bases lying between them. CDR1 is LNHDA, CDR2 SQIVND, per germline (reference sequence). The CDR3 consists of 11 residues. CDR3 sequence: CASSLNYGYTF. In DNA, the CDR3 is TGTGCCAGTAGCCTAAATTATGGCTACACCTTC.

This sequence joins TRBV6-6 and TRBJ1-4; no firm D call. Germline CDR1 MNHNY, CDR2 SVGAGI (reference sequence). This CDR3 is 14 amino acids long. The V and J ends lost 5 bases and 8 bases respectively, with 15 bases between them. In DNA, the CDR3 is TGTGCCAGCAGTCAGGACTCAAATGGGGAAAAACTGTTTTTT. Protein: CASSQDSNGEKLFF.

This chain joins TRBV6-2 or TRBV6-3 and TRBJ2-3, with 8 positions matching TRBD1. CDR1 is MNHEY and CDR2 is SVGEGT in the germline V gene. The CDR3 is 13 amino acids. V lost 4 bases and J lost 6; bases outside the gene matches: 3. CDR3 coding DNA: TGTGCCAGCAGTTCCAACAGGGGGGATACGCAGTATTTT. Translation gives CASSSNRGDTQYF.

The V gene is TRBV4-3, the J gene TRBJ2-1; perhaps TRBD1 as D (5 bases). The CDR3 has 15 amino acids. Germline CDR1 is LGHNA and CDR2 is YSLEER. The V gene lost 0 bases and the J gene lost 2 bases, with 8 bases spanning the gap. The CDR3 DNA follows: TGCGCCAGCAGCCAAGATGGGGCGGCCTACAATGAGCAGTTCTTC. Translating gives CASSQDGAAYNEQFF.

This clone was observed a single time. This chain joins TRBV7-3 and TRBJ1-1; no clear D gene. This CDR3 spans 15 amino acids. V lost 5 bases and J 1 base, leaving 14 bases between the germline ends. Germline CDR1 SGHTA, CDR2 FQGTGA. The CDR3 spells CASSTDTFRNTEAFF. DNA of the CDR3: TGTGCCAGCAGCACCGACACGTTCCGGAACACTGAAGCTTTCTTT.

The chain recombines TRBV4-2 with TRBJ2-5, with 8 positions matching TRBD2. The CDR3 length is 15 residues. The V and J ends lost 1 base and 4 bases, in that order; junction bases with no gene match: 5. Looked up from germline, CDR1 is LGHNA and CDR2 is YNFKEQ. The CDR3: CASSQGGLERETQYF. DNA of the CDR3: TGTGCCAGCAGCCAAGGGGGACTAGAACGAGAGACCCAGTACTTC.

V and J are TRBV5-1 and TRBJ2-2, with unresolved D. Germline values: CDR1 SGHRS, CDR2 YFSETQ. Trimming shortened V by 0 bases and J by 2 bases, and 5 bases separated the two germline ends. The CDR3 length is 14 residues. Here the CDR3 DNA reads TGCGCCAGCAGCTTGGCAAGTAACACCGGGGAGCTGTTTTTT. Encoded protein: CASSLASNTGELFF.

The gene calls are TRBV18 and TRBJ2-2, with 8 bases fitting TRBD1. V lost 0 bases to trimming and J lost 4 bases; unmatched junction nucleotides: 7. The CDR3 totals 17 residues. Germline lookup yields CDR1 KGHSH and CDR2 LQKENI. The CDR3 spells CASSPPGQVPLTGELFF. The CDR3 DNA sequence: TGTGCCAGCTCACCACCGGGACAGGTCCCGCTCACCGGGGAGCTGTTTTTT.

The chain employs TRBV19 and TRBJ1-6; D possibly corresponds to TRBD1 (5 bases). In germline, CDR1 is LNHDA, CDR2 SQIVND (reference sequence). V lost 4 bases and J lost 2, with 9 bases in between. This CDR3 comprises 15 residues. As DNA, the CDR3 is TGTGCCAGTAGTACCCAGACAGCCTATAATTCACCCCTCCACTTT. It specifies CASSTQTAYNSPLHF.

About this clone: The junction shows a germline mismatch at one end, possibly a read error. The rearrangement uses TRBV10-2 and TRBJ2-1; TRBD1 is a possible D gene (5 bases). CDR3 length: 13 residues. CDR1 and CDR2 from the germline V gene are WSHSY and SAAADI. For the CDR3, the DNA is TGCGCCACCAGTCGGGTTCAAGGGGCTGAGCAGTTCTTC. It is translated as CATSRVQGAEQFF.

This chain connects TRBV4-2 to TRBJ1-1, with D perhaps matching TRBD1 (5 bases). V lost 0 bases, J lost 3 bases, and 11 bases lay in between. CDR1 is LGHNA and CDR2 is YNFKEQ in the germline V gene. This CDR3 is 15 amino acids long. CDR3 nucleotides: TGTGCCAGCAGCCAAGACCCGGGGACGGACACTGAAGCTTTCTTT. Protein sequence: CASSQDPGTDTEAFF.

The rearrangement links TRBV7-2 to TRBJ2-1, with D perhaps matching TRBD2 (6 bases). Germline-derived CDR1 and CDR2 are SGHTA and FQGNSA. Trimming stripped 3 bases from V and 7 bases from J, with 10 bases between. CDR3 length equals 13 residues. The CDR3, as DNA: TGTGCCAGCAGCTTTGAGGGGAGGAATGAGCAGTTCTTC. Translated: CASSFEGRNEQFF.

V and J are TRBV19 and TRBJ2-5; 7 nucleotides agree with TRBD2. This CDR3 is 15 amino acids long. With 1 base clipped from V and 5 bases from J, the junction kept 7 bases outside the gene matches. CDR1 LNHDA and CDR2 SQIVND come from the germline V gene (reference sequence). This CDR3 reads CASSIGGRVGETQYF. Here the CDR3 DNA reads TGTGCCAGTAGTATAGGAGGGAGGGTTGGCGAGACCCAGTACTTC.

V gene TRBV11-1 combines with J gene TRBJ1-3; D gene unclear. The ends were cut back, 2 bases at V and 1 base at J, with 9 bases in the middle. Germline CDR1 and CDR2: SGHAT and FQDESV (reference sequence). The CDR3 is made up of 15 amino acids. The CDR3 DNA reads as TGTGCCAGCAGCTTATACCGGAAATCTGGAAACACCATATATTTT. Translating it yields CASSLYRKSGNTIYF. The full variable domain, completed using reference TRBV11-1 and TRBJ1-3, is EAEVAQSPRYKITEKSQAVAFWCDPISGHATLYWYRQILGQGPELLVQFQDESVVDDSQLPKDRFSAERLKGVDSTLKIQPAELGDSAMYLCASSLYRKSGNTIYFGEGSWLTVV.

In this sample, this clone turned up once. V is TRBV15 and J is TRBJ1-5, with D uncertain. CDR1 and CDR2 (germline): LNHNV, YYDKDF (reference sequence). The V and J ends lost 0 bases and 0 bases respectively, with 15 bases between them. The CDR3 spans 18 residues. CDR3 sequence: CATSRDLTRKYSNQPQHF. CDR3 bases: TGTGCCACCAGCAGAGATCTGACACGCAAGTATAGCAATCAGCCCCAGCATTTT.

V is TRBV7-3 and J is TRBJ2-1; 10 positions agree with TRBD2. V dropped 2 bases and J dropped 0; count of bases not matched to a gene: 4. Germline V CDR1 and CDR2: SGHTA, FQGTGA. The CDR3 covers 17 residues. The CDR3 protein is CASSLWASGSSYNEQFF. CDR3 in DNA: TGTGCCAGCAGCTTATGGGCTAGCGGGAGCTCCTACAATGAGCAGTTCTTC.

The chain uses TRBV19 and TRBJ1-2, with D uncertain. V gave up 7 bases and J gave up 7 bases, with 13 bases separating them. The length of the CDR3 is 12 residues. Germline loops: CDR1 LNHDA, CDR2 SQIVND (reference sequence). DNA for the CDR3: TGTGCCAGTACACCGCCCGGGGTTGGCTACACCTTC. Amino acid sequence: CASTPPGVGYTF.

The rearrangement uses TRBV5-1 and TRBJ1-1, with 7 positions matching TRBD1. This CDR3 has 15 amino acids. The V gene's germline CDR1 is SGHRS and CDR2 YFSETQ. The V segment lost 1 base and the J segment 0 bases; nucleotides outside the gene matches: 3. The CDR3 nucleotides are TGCGCCAGCAGCTTGACAGGGGAAATGAACACTGAAGCTTTCTTT. This gives the protein CASSLTGEMNTEAFF.

This clone was seen more than once but under ten times. The chain links TRBV3-1 (or the pseudogene TRBV3-2) to TRBJ2-1, with TRBD2 as a possible D gene (5 bases). Germline V gives CDR1 LGHDT, CDR2 YNNKEL (reference sequence). The CDR3 consists of 16 residues. Trimming cost V 3 bases and J 6 bases, with 18 bases left between them. CDR3: CASSHGVGEAGNEQFF. Written as DNA, the CDR3 is TGTGCCAGCAGCCATGGTGTGGGAGAGGCGGGCAATGAGCAGTTCTTC.